This note documents a single T cell receptor (beta chain) sequence. The antigen is not known. This sample is drawn from a study of a mutant IDH1 vaccine in newly diagnosed glioma. Only in-frame clones appear in the TCRdb table, and some are missing; sequencing was by immunoSEQ multiplex PCR. The sample includes about 68,000 clones, 84% of them seen just once. Described time point: week 35, safety follow-up. Vaccinated patients received 300 ug of mutant IDH1 20-mer peptide per dose, with topical imiquimod. Those who donated had recent WHO grade 3 or 4 IDH1-mutant, ATRX-lost astrocytomas. CDR3 length: 12 residues. V lost 6 bases, J lost 7 bases, and 13 bases lay in between. Germline V gene lookup returns CDR1 MNHEY and CDR2 SVGAGI.

The clonotype was recovered from a man aged 18 to 29 with glioma. V is TRBV6-5 and J is TRBJ2-7, with D possibly called TRBD1 or TRBD2 (6 bases each). The sequencing here drew on PBMCs, taken from a glioma patient whose treatment included an IDH1 peptide vaccine. The CDR3 nucleotides are TGTGCCAGCAGCTTGGGGGGCCGGGAGCAGTACTTC. It translates to CASSLGGREQYF.